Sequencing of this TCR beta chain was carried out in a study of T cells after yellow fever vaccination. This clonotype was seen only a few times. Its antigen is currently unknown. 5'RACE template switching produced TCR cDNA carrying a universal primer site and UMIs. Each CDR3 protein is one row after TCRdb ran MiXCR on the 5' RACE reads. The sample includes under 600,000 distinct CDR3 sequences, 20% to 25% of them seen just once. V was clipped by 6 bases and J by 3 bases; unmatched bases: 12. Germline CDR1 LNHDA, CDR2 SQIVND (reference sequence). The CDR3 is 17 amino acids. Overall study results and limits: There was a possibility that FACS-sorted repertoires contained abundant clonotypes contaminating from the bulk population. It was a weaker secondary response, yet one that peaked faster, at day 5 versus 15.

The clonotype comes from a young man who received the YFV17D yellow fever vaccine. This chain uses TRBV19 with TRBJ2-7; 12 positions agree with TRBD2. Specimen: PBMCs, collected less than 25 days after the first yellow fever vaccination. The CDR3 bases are TGTGCCAGTAGCCTAGCGGGGGGGCTAGTGGATCGCTACGAGCAGTACTTC. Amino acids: CASSLAGGLVDRYEQYF. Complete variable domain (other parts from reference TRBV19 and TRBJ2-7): DGGITQSPKYLFRKEGQNVTLSCEQNLNHDAMYWYRQDPGQGLRLIYYSQIVNDFQKGDIAEGYSVSREKKESFPLTVTSAQKNPTAFYLCASSLAGGLVDRYEQYFGPGTRLTVT.